These 19 T cell receptor beta chains were sequenced from one sample in a study of OX40 agonist ivuxolimab in advanced cancers. The method was immunoSEQ multiplex PCR; TCRdb's version includes in-frame clones alone and lacks a portion of them. The table has about 41,000 clones, over 75% seen once; the top ten hold under 4%. This specimen consisted of CD4+ or CD8+ T cells sorted from blood, obtained in a trial of the OX40 agonist ivuxolimab. These TCRs come from an adult with an advanced solid tumor such as melanoma, head and neck, liver or kidney cancer.

The CDR3 bases are TGTGCCAGCAGTAACCAAGCTGGCGCAGATACGCAGTATTTT. It encodes CASSNQAGADTQYF. The V call is TRBV6-6, the J call TRBJ2-3; D gene unclear. The CDR3 contains 14 residues. V lost 5 bases to trimming and J lost 4 bases, with 13 bases between them. CDR1 is MNHNY, CDR2 SVGAGI, per germline (reference sequence).

This clone turned up a few times. The rearrangement links TRBV19 to TRBJ2-1; no clear D gene. This CDR3 has 12 amino acids. V was pared by 5 bases and J by 13 bases, with 15 bases between. Germline CDR1 and CDR2: LNHDA and SQIVND (reference sequence). DNA for the CDR3: TGTGCCAGTAGTTCTGCCGGCCCAAGCCAGTTCTTC. Encoded protein: CASSSAGPSQFF. Based on the CDR3 plus reference TRBV19 and TRBJ2-1, the full variable domain is DGGITQSPKYLFRKEGQNVTLSCEQNLNHDAMYWYRQDPGQGLRLIYYSQIVNDFQKGDIAEGYSVSREKKESFPLTVTSAQKNPTAFYLCASSSAGPSQFFGPGTRLTVL.

The sample holds one count of this clone. This chain uses TRBV11-3 with TRBJ2-7; 11 bases are shared with TRBD2. J gave up 2 bases and V 5 bases, and 14 bases lay outside the gene matches. The CDR3 runs to 18 residues. The germline V gene encodes CDR1 SGHNT and CDR2 YENEEA. The DNA for the CDR3 is TGTGCCAGCAGCCCTATATCCGGACTAGCGGGCCCCACCTACGAGCAGTACTTC. It encodes CASSPISGLAGPTYEQYF.

V usage is TRBV9 and J usage is TRBJ2-4; TRBD1 is a possible D gene (5 bases). The germline gives CDR1 SGDLS, CDR2 YYNGEE. The CDR3 totals 18 residues. V gave up 7 bases and J gave up 0 bases, with 23 bases separating them. CDR3 sequence (DNA): TGTGCCAGCCGGGCCCAGCAGGGTTGCCTCCTAGCCAAAAACATTCAGTACTTC. This translates into CASRAQQGCLLAKNIQYF.

The chain joins TRBV5-6 to TRBJ1-1; 8 bases agree with TRBD1. The length of the CDR3 is 16 residues. The trim removed 3 bases at V and 1 base at J, leaving 8 bases unmatched. CDR1 is SGHDT, CDR2 YYEEEE, per germline. The CDR3, as DNA: TGTGCCAGCAGCTCCAAAAAACAGGGGGGGAACACTGAAGCTTTCTTT. Protein sequence: CASSSKKQGGNTEAFF.

This chain connects TRBV5-1 to TRBJ1-1; D perhaps matches TRBD1 (5 bases). V was clipped by 3 bases and J by 3 bases, with 18 bases between them. CDR1 and CDR2 from the germline V gene are SGHRS and YFSETQ. The CDR3 has 16 amino acids. CDR3 in amino acids: CASSSRVPAGDTEAFF. CDR3 in DNA: TGCGCCAGCAGCTCCCGGGTTCCGGCGGGGGACACTGAAGCTTTCTTT.

The V and J genes are TRBV28 and TRBJ2-1, with 8 bases fitting TRBD2. Germline V gene lookup returns CDR1 MDHEN and CDR2 SYDVKM. V lost 4 bases, J lost 8 bases, and 10 bases stayed unmatched. This CDR3 spans 15 amino acids. As DNA, the CDR3 is TGTGCCAGCAGTTGGACGGGGGGGAATCGGGATGAGCAGTTCTTC. This encodes CASSWTGGNRDEQFF.

A single count supports this clone. This chain uses TRBV5-1 with TRBJ2-2, with a tentative D call TRBD1 (6 bases). This CDR3 region has 15 residues. Germline V gene lookup returns CDR1 SGHRS and CDR2 YFSETQ. V dropped 0 bases and J dropped 5 bases, with 11 bases sitting between them. The CDR3: CASSLGRGGTGELFF. The CDR3 DNA reads as TGCGCCAGCAGCTTGGGCAGAGGGGGTACCGGGGAGCTGTTTTTT.

The rearrangement uses TRBV28 and TRBJ1-5; tentatively, D is TRBD1 (5 bases). The CDR3 runs 20 residues. CDR1 is MDHEN, CDR2 SYDVKM, per germline. V was trimmed by 7 bases and J by 3 bases, leaving 31 bases between them. The chain's CDR3 is CASTADRGRSYFLHNQPQHF. The CDR3 region has the DNA TGTGCCAGCACCGCTGACCGGGGCAGGAGCTACTTCTTACACAATCAGCCCCAGCATTTT.

This CDR3 is CASSPQGRVTDYGYTF. CDR3 in DNA: TGTGCCAGTAGCCCCCAGGGGCGGGTGACGGACTATGGCTACACCTTC. The chain combines TRBV19 with TRBJ1-2, with a tentative D call TRBD1 (6 bases). This CDR3 spans 16 amino acids. V lost 6 bases to trimming and J lost 3 bases, with 20 bases between them. The germline V gene encodes CDR1 LNHDA and CDR2 SQIVND (reference sequence).

The V gene is TRBV7-9, the J gene TRBJ1-2; unclear D gene. V dropped 2 bases and J dropped 3 bases, with 10 bases sitting between them. The CDR3 is 14 amino acids. The germline CDR1 and CDR2 sequences are SEHNR and FQNEAQ (reference sequence). The CDR3 is CASSLSWEDYGYTF. CDR3 DNA sequence: TGTGCCAGCAGCTTAAGCTGGGAGGACTATGGCTACACCTTC. Based on the CDR3 plus reference TRBV7-9 and TRBJ1-2, the full variable domain is DTGVSQNPRHKITKRGQNVTFRCDPISEHNRLYWYRQTLGQGPEFLTYFQNEAQLEKSRLLSDRFSAERPKGSFSTLEIQRTEQGDSAMYLCASSLSWEDYGYTFGSGTRLTVV.

V and J are TRBV27 and TRBJ1-1; 9 bases agree with TRBD1. The CDR3 is 16 amino acids. In germline, CDR1 is MNHEY, CDR2 SMNVEV (reference sequence). The trim removed 1 base at V and 4 bases at J, leaving 7 bases unmatched. The CDR3 protein is CASSLFPGQGSTEAFF. In DNA form, the CDR3 reads TGTGCCAGCAGTTTATTTCCGGGACAGGGTAGCACTGAAGCTTTCTTT.

This sequence joins TRBV28 and TRBJ2-1, with TRBD1 identical over 7 bases. CDR3 length equals 13 residues. The germline V gene encodes CDR1 MDHEN and CDR2 SYDVKM. The ends lost 6 bases at V and 9 bases at J; junction bases unmatched: 8. The CDR3 here is CASSPWDRSEQFF. CDR3 bases: TGTGCCAGCAGCCCTTGGGACAGAAGTGAGCAGTTCTTC.

V and J are TRBV28 and TRBJ2-7, with D tentatively TRBD1 or TRBD2 (5 bases each). Germline V lookup: CDR1 MDHEN, CDR2 SYDVKM. The ends were cut back, 5 bases at V and 6 bases at J, with 20 bases in the middle. The CDR3 length is 15 residues. In nucleotides, the CDR3 is TGTGCCAGCAGTCCACGTAGCCAGGGTGCGGGCGAGCAGTACTTC. Translated: CASSPRSQGAGEQYF.

This rearrangement joins TRBV9 to TRBJ2-3; D is possibly TRBD2 (5 bases). The V gene's germline CDR1 is SGDLS and CDR2 YYNGEE. V was shortened by 3 bases and J by 0 bases, with 11 bases between the two germline ends. The CDR3 covers 15 residues. CDR3 amino acids: CASSASTRSTDTQYF. The CDR3 nucleotides read TGTGCCAGCAGCGCCTCCACTAGGAGCACAGATACGCAGTATTTT. Drawing the rest from reference TRBV9 and TRBJ2-3, the complete variable domain is DSGVTQTPKHLITATGQRVTLRCSPRSGDLSVYWYQQSLDQGLQFLIQYYNGEERAKGNILERFSAQQFPDLHSELNLSSLELGDSALYFCASSASTRSTDTQYFGPGTRLTVL.

V and J are TRBV7-2 and TRBJ2-1; 7 bases match TRBD2. Germline V gene lookup returns CDR1 SGHTA and CDR2 FQGNSA. Losses at the gene ends were 7 bases for V and 10 bases for J; bases not matched to a gene: 7. The CDR3 is 12 amino acids. CDR3 bases: TGTGCCAGCAAGAGGCGGGAGAGGGAGCAGTTCTTC. Amino acid sequence: CASKRREREQFF.

This rearrangement joins TRBV18 to TRBJ1-5; TRBD1 aligns across 8 bases. The CDR3 is made up of 14 amino acids. The V and J ends lost 3 bases and 3 bases, in that order; junction bases with no gene match: 1. CDR1 KGHSH and CDR2 LQKENI come from the germline V gene. The CDR3 DNA reads as TGTGCCAGCTCACCGGACAGGGCCAATCAGCCCCAGCATTTT. It yields the protein CASSPDRANQPQHF.

CDR3 DNA: TGTGCCAGCAGCTTGGACGGCTTCTATGGCTACACCTTC. It codes for CASSLDGFYGYTF. This sequence joins TRBV7-3 and TRBJ1-2; D gene uncertain. The germline CDR1 and CDR2 sequences are SGHTA and FQGTGA. The CDR3 contains 13 residues. The V and J ends lost 3 bases and 4 bases respectively, with 9 bases between them.

V gene TRBV5-4 combines with J gene TRBJ1-5, with a possible D match to TRBD1 (5 bases). Trimming took 0 bases from V and 4 from J, leaving 23 bases between them. CDR3 size: 19 residues. The germline gives CDR1 SGHNT, CDR2 YYREEE (reference sequence). CDR3 in DNA: TGTGCCAGCAGCTTGGGGGTGGAGGGCAGGACAAAGGGTAATCAGCCCCAGCATTTT. Protein product: CASSLGVEGRTKGNQPQHF.